This T cell receptor (beta chain) was captured in a study of shared clonotypes between healthy human individuals. Germline values: CDR1 SGHNT, CDR2 YYREEE (reference sequence). With V trimmed by 0 bases and J by 3 bases, 5 bases remained unmatched. This CDR3 spans 15 amino acids. Execution of the assay was at deep level. It was 300 ng DNA, tens of thousands of T cell genomes, that went into each replicate PCR of unsorted PBMC. Per the original data handling: With immunoSEQ giving junction-only sequences and no quality scores, filtering differed. The data were produced by immunoSEQ multiplex PCR, yet TCRdb's version contains in-frame clones alone and is incomplete. V and J calls and clone size are as listed in that table; D and trimming were resolved from the DNA. The data show some 500,000 clones, with around 80% seen just once and about 12% held by the top ten.

This TCR derives from a woman aged 40 to 50 in good health. Some clones in this sample may be carry-over from other donors' samples. The chain recombines TRBV5-4 with TRBJ1-1; 7 bases agree with TRBD1. The sequencing input was PBMCs. The DNA for the CDR3 is TGTGCCAGCAGCTTGGGGGGACAGAAGTACACTGAAGCTTTCTTT. It specifies CASSLGGQKYTEAFF. The variable domain in full, completed from reference TRBV5-4 and TRBJ1-1, reads ETGVTQSPTHLIKTRGQQVTLRCSSQSGHNTVSWYQQALGQGPQFIFQYYREEENGRGNFPPRFSGLQFPNYSSELNVNALELDDSALYLCASSLGGQKYTEAFFGQGTRLTVV.